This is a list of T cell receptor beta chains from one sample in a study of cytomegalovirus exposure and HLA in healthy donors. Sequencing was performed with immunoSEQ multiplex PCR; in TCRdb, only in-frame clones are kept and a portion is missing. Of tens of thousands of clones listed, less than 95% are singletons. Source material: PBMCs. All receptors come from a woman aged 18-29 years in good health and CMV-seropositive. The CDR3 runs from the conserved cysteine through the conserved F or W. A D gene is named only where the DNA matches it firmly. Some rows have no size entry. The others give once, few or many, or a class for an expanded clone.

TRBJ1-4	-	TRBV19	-	TGTGCTCAGGTCCGAACTAATGAAAAACTGTTTTTT	CAQVRTNEKLFF
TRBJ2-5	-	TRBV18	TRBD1	TGTGCCAGCTCACCGGGACAGGGGTTTCAAGAGACCCAGTACTTC	CASSPGQGFQETQYF
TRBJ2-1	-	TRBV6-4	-	TGTGCCAGCAGTGACCCCCCCGAGAAGTATGAGCAGTTCTTC	CASSDPPEKYEQFF
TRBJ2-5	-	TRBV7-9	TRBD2	TGTGCCAGCAGCCAGGGACTAGCGGGGCAAGAGACCCAGTACTTC	CASSQGLAGQETQYF
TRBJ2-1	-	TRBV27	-	TGTGCCAGCAGTCGGGCGGGGACCTACAATGAGCAGTTCTTC	CASSRAGTYNEQFF
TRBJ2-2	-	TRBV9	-	TGTGCCAGCAGCGTAGATCTAAGGAACACCGGGGAGCTGTTTTTT	CASSVDLRNTGELFF
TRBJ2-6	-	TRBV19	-	TGTGCCAGTACTGGGGGGTGGAGCTCTGGGGCCAACGTCCTGACTTTC	CASTGGWSSGANVLTF
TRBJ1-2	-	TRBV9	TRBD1	TGTGCCAGCAGCGTGGCTCGACAGGGGACCAACTATGGCTACACCTTC	CASSVARQGTNYGYTF
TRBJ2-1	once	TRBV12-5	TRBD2	TGTGCTAGTGGTTTGACTCGGCTAGCGGGAGTGAATGAGCAGTTCTTC	CASGLTRLAGVNEQFF
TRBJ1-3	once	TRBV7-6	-	TGTGCCAGCAGCTTAGGGGAGGGGTCTGGAAACACCATATATTTT	CASSLGEGSGNTIYF
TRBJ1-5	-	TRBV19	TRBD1	TGTGCCAGTAGTAGGGAACAGGGGGCGGTCAATCAGCCCCAGCATTTT	CASSREQGAVNQPQHF
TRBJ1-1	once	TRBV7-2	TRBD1	TGTGCCAGCAGCCGAAACAGGGGTATGAACACTGAAGCTTTCTTT	CASSRNRGMNTEAFF
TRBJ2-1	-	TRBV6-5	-	TGTGCCAGCAGTTTTGAGGTTCACAATGAGCAGTTCTTC	CASSFEVHNEQFF
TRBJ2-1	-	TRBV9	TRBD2	TGTGCCAGCAGCGTAGGGCGGGGGGGCCACAATGAGCAGTTCTTC	CASSVGRGGHNEQFF
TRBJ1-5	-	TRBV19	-	TGTGCCAGTAGTACCGACATGATCAAGCAGCCCCAGCATTTT	CASSTDMIKQPQHF
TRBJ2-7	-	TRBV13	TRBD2	TGTGCCAGCCTTCGGCGGGGGGGCAGCGAGCAGTACTTC	CASLRRGGSEQYF
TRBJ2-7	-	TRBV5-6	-	TGTGCCAGCAGCTTGGTGCAGGGGTACGAGCAGTACTTC	CASSLVQGYEQYF
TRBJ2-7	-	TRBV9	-	TGTGCCAGCAGCCCCGGGACACACCACTCCTACGAGCAGTACTTC	CASSPGTHHSYEQYF
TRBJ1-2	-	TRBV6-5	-	TGTGCCGCCCGAGGGAGCCTCTTCTATGGCTACACCTTC	CAARGSLFYGYTF
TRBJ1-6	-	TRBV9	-	TGTGCCAGCACGACAGACTCCTATAATTCACCCCTCCACTTT	CASTTDSYNSPLHF
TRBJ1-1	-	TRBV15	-	TGTGCCACCAGCAGAGAGGGAGAGATGAACACTGAAGCTTTCTTT	CATSREGEMNTEAFF
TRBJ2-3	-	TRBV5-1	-	TGCGCCAGCAAAAAGGAGAGCACAGATACGCAGTATTTT	CASKKESTDTQYF
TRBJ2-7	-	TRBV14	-	TGTGCCAGCAGCCAAGGTCGGCAGGTTAGCTCCTACGAGCAGTACTTC	CASSQGRQVSSYEQYF
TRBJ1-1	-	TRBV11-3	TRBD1	TGTGCCAGCAGCTCCCACCAGAGAGGGGGCGATAAGAACACTGAAGCTTTCTTT	CASSSHQRGGDKNTEAFF
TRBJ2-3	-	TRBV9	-	TGTGCCAGCAGCGTAGTACAGGGAGCAGATACGCAGTATTTT	CASSVVQGADTQYF
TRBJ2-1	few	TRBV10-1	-	TGCGCCAGCAGTGAGAACGGGGTCGGCGACAATGAGCAGTTCTTC	CASSENGVGDNEQFF
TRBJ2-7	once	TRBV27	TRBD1	TGTGCCAGCAGCTCAGACAGGGGAGGTTACGAGCAGTACTTC	CASSSDRGGYEQYF
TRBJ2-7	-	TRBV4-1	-	TGCGCCAGCAGCCAAGATTTGTACAGGGAACCCTACGAGCAGTACTTC	CASSQDLYREPYEQYF
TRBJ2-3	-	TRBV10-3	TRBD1	TGTGCCATCAGTGAGCCGGCCGGGACAGGGTGGGCAGATACGCAGTATTTT	CAISEPAGTGWADTQYF
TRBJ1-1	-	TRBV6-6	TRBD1	TGTGCCAGCAGTTACGACAGGGATACTGAAGCTTTCTTT	CASSYDRDTEAFF
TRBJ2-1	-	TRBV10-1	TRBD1	TGCGCCAGCAGTCCAAGGACAGGGGCCAAGTCAAATTCCTACAATGAGCAGTTCTTC	CASSPRTGAKSNSYNEQFF
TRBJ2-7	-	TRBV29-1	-	TGCAGCGTTGAAACAGCAAGCTACGAGCAGTACTTC	CSVETASYEQYF
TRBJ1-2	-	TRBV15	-	TGTGCCACCAGCAGAGATCTTTTAGGGGGGGAATCCTACACCTTC	CATSRDLLGGESYTF
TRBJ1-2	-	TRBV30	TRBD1	TGTGCCTGGAGACCGGGACAGGGAGACTATGGCTACACCTTC	CAWRPGQGDYGYTF
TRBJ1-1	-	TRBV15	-	TGTGCCACCAGCAGAGCGGGGGTGGGCACTGAAGCTTTCTTT	CATSRAGVGTEAFF
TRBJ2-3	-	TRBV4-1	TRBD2	TGCGCCAGCAGCCAGCTGGGAGGGGATACGCAGTATTTT	CASSQLGGDTQYF
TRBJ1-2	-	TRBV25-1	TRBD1	TGTGCCAGCAGTGAGCCTGCGACAGGGGTTGATAACTATGGCTACACCTTC	CASSEPATGVDNYGYTF
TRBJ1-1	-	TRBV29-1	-	TGCAGCGCCAGTCGGGTGATGAACACTGAAGCTTTCTTT	CSASRVMNTEAFF
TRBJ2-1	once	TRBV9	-	TGTGCCAGCAGCGTAGACATATCGTGGGAGTACAATGAGCAGTTCTTC	CASSVDISWEYNEQFF
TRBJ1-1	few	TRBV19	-	TGTGCCAGTAGTATACAGGGGAGCACTGAAGCTTTCTTT	CASSIQGSTEAFF
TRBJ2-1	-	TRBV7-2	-	TGTGCCAGCAGCTTAGAAGGGGACAATGAGCAGTTCTTC	CASSLEGDNEQFF
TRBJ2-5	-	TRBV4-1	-	TGCGCCAGCAGCCAAGGAGAGACCCTAGGGAGTACCCAGTACTTC	CASSQGETLGSTQYF
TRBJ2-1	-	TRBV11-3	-	TGTGCCAGCGAACAAGGTCCAGGAGGCTACAATGAGCAGTTCTTC	CASEQGPGGYNEQFF
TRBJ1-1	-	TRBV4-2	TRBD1	TGTGCCAGCAGCCCAGATAGGGGTACAGGGGGCTTTGAAGCTTTCTTT	CASSPDRGTGGFEAFF
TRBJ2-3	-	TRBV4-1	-	TGCGCCAGCAGCCAAGTTTCTCGCGGGAGCACAGATACGCAGTATTTT	CASSQVSRGSTDTQYF
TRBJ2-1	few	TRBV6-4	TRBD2	TGTGCCAGCAGTGACGGGACTAGCGGCTACAATGAGCAGTTCTTC	CASSDGTSGYNEQFF
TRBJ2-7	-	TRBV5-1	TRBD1	TGCGCCAGCAGCCGCGACCTGGACAGGGTCGGAAACGAGCAGTACTTC	CASSRDLDRVGNEQYF
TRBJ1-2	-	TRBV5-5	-	TGTGCCAGCAGCTTGTTTACAGGGAGTGGCTACACCTTC	CASSLFTGSGYTF
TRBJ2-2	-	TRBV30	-	TGTGCCCGTGCTCGGGGGAACACCGGGGAGCTGTTTTTT	CARARGNTGELFF
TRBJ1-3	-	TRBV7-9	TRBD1	TGTGCCAGCAGCTTAGATCCGACAGGGACGGGAAACACCATATATTTT	CASSLDPTGTGNTIYF
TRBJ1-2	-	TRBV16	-	TGTGCCAGCAGCCCGGACAGTTCAAACTATGGCTACACCTTC	CASSPDSSNYGYTF
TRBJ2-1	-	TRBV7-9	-	TGTGCCAGCAGCCCCCGGGACAATTTAAATGAGCAGTTCTTC	CASSPRDNLNEQFF
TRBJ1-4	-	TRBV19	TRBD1	TGTGCCAGTAGTCCATGGGACAGACCTAATGAAAAACTGTTTTTT	CASSPWDRPNEKLFF